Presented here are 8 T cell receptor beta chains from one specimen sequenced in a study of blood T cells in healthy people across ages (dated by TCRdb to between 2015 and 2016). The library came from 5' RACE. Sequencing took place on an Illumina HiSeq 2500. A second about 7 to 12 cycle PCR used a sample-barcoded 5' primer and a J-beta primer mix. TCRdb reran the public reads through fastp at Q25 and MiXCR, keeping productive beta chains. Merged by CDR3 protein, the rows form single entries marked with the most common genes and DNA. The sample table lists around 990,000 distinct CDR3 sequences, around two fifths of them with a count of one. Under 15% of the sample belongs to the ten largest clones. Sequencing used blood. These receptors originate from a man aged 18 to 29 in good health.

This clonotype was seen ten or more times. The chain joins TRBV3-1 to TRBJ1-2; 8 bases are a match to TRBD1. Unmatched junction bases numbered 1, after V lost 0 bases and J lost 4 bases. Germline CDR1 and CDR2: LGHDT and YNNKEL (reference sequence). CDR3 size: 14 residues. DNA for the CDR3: TGTGCCAGCAGCCAAGATGGGACAGGCTATGGCTACACCTTC. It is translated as CASSQDGTGYGYTF. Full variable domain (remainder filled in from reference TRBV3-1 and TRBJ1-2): DTAVSQTPKYLVTQMGNDKSIKCEQNLGHDTMYWYKQDSKKFLKIMFSYNNKELIINETVPNRFSPKSPDKAHLNLHINSLELGDSAVYFCASSQDGTGYGYTFGSGTRLTVV.

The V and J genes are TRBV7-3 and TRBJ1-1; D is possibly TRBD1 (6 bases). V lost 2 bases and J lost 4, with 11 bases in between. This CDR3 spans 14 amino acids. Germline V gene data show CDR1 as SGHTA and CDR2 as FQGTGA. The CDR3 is CASSLAGEGTEAFF. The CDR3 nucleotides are TGTGCCAGCAGCTTAGCAGGGGAGGGCACTGAAGCTTTCTTT.

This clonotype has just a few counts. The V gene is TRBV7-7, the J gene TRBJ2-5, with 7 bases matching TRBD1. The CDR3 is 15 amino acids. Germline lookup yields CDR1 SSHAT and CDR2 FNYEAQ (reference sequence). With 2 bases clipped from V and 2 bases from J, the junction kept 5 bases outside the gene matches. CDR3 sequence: CASSLRDSGQETQYF. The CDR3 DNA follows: TGTGCCAGCAGCTTACGGGACAGCGGACAAGAGACCCAGTACTTC.

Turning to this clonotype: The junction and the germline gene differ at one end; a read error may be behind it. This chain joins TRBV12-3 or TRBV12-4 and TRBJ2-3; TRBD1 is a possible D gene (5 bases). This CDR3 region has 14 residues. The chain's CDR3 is CASKPGLTADAQYF. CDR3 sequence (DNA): TGTGCCAGCAAGCCTGGGCTGACAGCAGATGCGCAGTATTTT.

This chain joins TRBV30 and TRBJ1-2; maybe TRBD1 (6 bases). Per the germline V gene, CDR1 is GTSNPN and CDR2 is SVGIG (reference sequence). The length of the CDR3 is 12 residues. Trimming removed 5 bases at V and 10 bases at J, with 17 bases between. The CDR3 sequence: CAWGTNRVAYTF. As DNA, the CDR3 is TGTGCCTGGGGGACGAACAGGGTGGCCTACACCTTC. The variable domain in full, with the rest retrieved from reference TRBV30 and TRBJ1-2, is SQTIHQWPATLVQPVGSPLSLECTVEGTSNPNLYWYRQAAGRGLQLLFYSVGIGQISSEVPQNLSASRPQDRQFILSSKKLLLSDSGFYLCAWGTNRVAYTFGSGTRLTVV.

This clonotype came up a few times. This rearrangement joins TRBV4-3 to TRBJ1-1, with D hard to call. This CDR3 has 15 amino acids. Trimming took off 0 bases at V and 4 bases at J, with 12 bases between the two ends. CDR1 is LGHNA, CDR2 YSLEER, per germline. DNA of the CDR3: TGCGCCAGCAGCCAAGATCTCCGGGTGGGCACTGAAGCTTTCTTT. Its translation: CASSQDLRVGTEAFF.

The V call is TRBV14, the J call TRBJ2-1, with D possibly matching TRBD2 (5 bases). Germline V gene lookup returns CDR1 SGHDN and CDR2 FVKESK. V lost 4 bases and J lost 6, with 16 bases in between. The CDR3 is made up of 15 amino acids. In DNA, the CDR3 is TGTGCCAGCAGCCTTTCCGAGAGCGGCCCCAATGAGCAGTTCTTC. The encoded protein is CASSLSESGPNEQFF.

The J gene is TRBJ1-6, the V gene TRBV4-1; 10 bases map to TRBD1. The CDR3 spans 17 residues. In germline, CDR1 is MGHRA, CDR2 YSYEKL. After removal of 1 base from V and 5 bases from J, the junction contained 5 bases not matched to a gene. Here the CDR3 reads CASSQGTGGDHNSPLHF. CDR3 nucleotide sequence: TGCGCCAGCAGCCAAGGGACAGGGGGGGACCATAATTCACCCCTCCACTTT.